The 23 T cell receptor beta chains reported below all come from one sample, sequenced in a study of blood T cell repertoires in COVID-19 (dated by TCRdb to the early 2020s). Library preparation used the immunoSEQ multiplex PCR assay. Held by TCRdb, this immuneACCESS table contains in-frame sequences only and omits some clones. Under half of the omission traces to an unresolved V gene where checked; the cause of the rest is unknown. The sample table shows approximately 300,000 clones, and approximately 86% are seen once. Around 4.5% of the sample goes to the ten largest clones. Sequences were obtained from peripheral blood. These receptors came from a woman aged 50 to 60 with active or convalescent COVID-19.

The DNA of the CDR3 is TGTGCCTCATCGACAGGGATAACCTACGAGCAGTACTTC. It is translated as CASSTGITYEQYF. The chain carries TRBV30 and TRBJ2-7; 7 bases align to TRBD1. CDR3 length equals 13 residues. The trim removed 7 bases at V and 2 bases at J, leaving 8 bases unmatched. Germline CDR1 is GTSNPN and CDR2 is SVGIG (reference sequence).

The chain has TRBV5-1 and TRBJ2-2, with a tentative D call TRBD2 (5 bases). In germline, CDR1 is SGHRS, CDR2 YFSETQ. The CDR3 length is 15 residues. V was cut by 0 bases and J by 4 bases, with 10 bases left in between. CDR3 protein: CASSLASSITGELFF. The CDR3 DNA follows: TGCGCCAGCAGCTTGGCGTCTAGCATCACCGGGGAGCTGTTTTTT.

The rearrangement uses TRBV7-2 and TRBJ2-1, with D possibly TRBD2 on 6 matching bases. V lost 2 bases to trimming and J lost 5 bases, with 13 bases between them. This CDR3 is 15 amino acids long. Germline V gene data show CDR1 as SGHTA and CDR2 as FQGNSA. CDR3: CASSLWRGGDNEQFF. The DNA of the CDR3 is TGTGCCAGCAGCTTATGGAGAGGCGGGGACAATGAGCAGTTCTTC.

The chain uses TRBV12-5 and TRBJ1-2, with 7 bases fitting TRBD1. This CDR3 comprises 17 residues. The V segment lost 0 bases and the J segment 1 base; nucleotides outside the gene matches: 8. Germline V gives CDR1 LGHNT, CDR2 FRNRAP. The chain's CDR3 is CASGLVPGTDFNYGYTF. The DNA for the CDR3 is TGTGCTAGTGGTTTGGTACCCGGGACAGACTTTAACTATGGCTACACCTTC. Full variable domain (outside the CDR3, taken from reference TRBV12-5 and TRBJ1-2): DARVTQTPRHKVTEMGQEVTMRCQPILGHNTVFWYRQTMMQGLELLAYFRNRAPLDDSGMPKDRFSAEMPDATLATLKIQPSEPRDSAVYFCASGLVPGTDFNYGYTFGSGTRLTVV.

The genes are TRBV15 and TRBJ2-7; tentatively, D is TRBD2 (7 bases). Germline-derived CDR1 and CDR2 are LNHNV and YYDKDF (reference sequence). The CDR3 has 15 amino acids. Between the trimmed V and J ends, which lost 7 bases and 6 bases, there was a span of 22 bases. The CDR3 is CATNEIGGRGGEQYF. The CDR3 nucleotides read TGTGCCACCAACGAGATAGGCGGGAGAGGGGGCGAGCAGTACTTC.

The chain couples TRBV5-1 to TRBJ1-6, with a tentative D call TRBD1 (5 bases). V was cut by 0 bases and J by 0 bases, with 13 bases left in between. The CDR3 consists of 18 residues. CDR1 is SGHRS, CDR2 YFSETQ, per germline. The CDR3 DNA is TGCGCCAGCAGCTTGGCGGACACCATCCACTCCTATAATTCACCCCTCCACTTT. It translates to CASSLADTIHSYNSPLHF.

CDR3 nucleotides: TGTGCCAGCAGCTCGTCCGGGAACACTGAAGCTTTCTTT. This codes for CASSSSGNTEAFF. This chain connects TRBV11-3 to TRBJ1-1, with D unresolved. The CDR3 consists of 13 residues. Germline V gene data show CDR1 as SGHNT and CDR2 as YENEEA. Trimming left V 4 bases short and J 1 base short, with 7 bases between.

The chain links TRBV19 to TRBJ2-2; unclear D gene. Germline assignment: CDR1 LNHDA and CDR2 SQIVND (reference sequence). This CDR3 has 13 residues. The V end lost 7 bases, the J end lost 4 bases, and 10 bases lay between the germline ends. The chain's CDR3 is CASNSRSTGELFF. The CDR3 DNA follows: TGTGCCAGTAACTCCCGGAGCACCGGGGAGCTGTTTTTT.

The chain joins TRBV10-3 to TRBJ2-7; weak D call: TRBD2 (6 bases). From germline, CDR1 is ENHRY and CDR2 SYGVKD. The ends were cut back, 3 bases at V and 0 bases at J, with 9 bases in the middle. This CDR3 spans 14 amino acids. CDR3: CAISDRRDSYEQYF. CDR3 DNA sequence: TGTGCCATCAGTGATCGGCGGGACTCCTACGAGCAGTACTTC.

The chain recombines TRBV15 with TRBJ2-3; 9 nucleotides match TRBD2. The CDR3 has 17 amino acids. Germline CDR1 is LNHNV and CDR2 is YYDKDF (reference sequence). The J segment lost 2 bases and the V segment lost 0 bases, leaving 6 bases of the junction unmatched. Written as DNA, the CDR3 is TGTGCCACCAGCAGAGAACTTAGGACTAGCGACACAGATACGCAGTATTTT. Translated: CATSRELRTSDTDTQYF.

J is TRBJ1-2 and V is TRBV27; D is possibly TRBD1 (6 bases). Germline values: CDR1 MNHEY, CDR2 SMNVEV (reference sequence). The CDR3 has 13 residues. V was shortened by 2 bases and J by 6 bases, with 10 bases between the two germline ends. CDR3 protein: CASSLPGGHGYTF. The CDR3 DNA reads as TGTGCCAGCAGTTTACCCGGGGGGCATGGCTACACCTTC.

The chain uses TRBV19 and TRBJ1-5; perhaps TRBD1 as D (6 bases). V dropped 5 bases and J dropped 3 bases, with 17 bases sitting between them. The germline CDR1 and CDR2 sequences are LNHDA and SQIVND (reference sequence). The CDR3 runs to 16 residues. The DNA of the CDR3 is TGTGCCAGTAGTCACAGGACAGTACTTATCAATCAGCCCCAGCATTTT. Residues: CASSHRTVLINQPQHF.

The rearrangement joins TRBV11-3 to TRBJ1-1; 8 bases are shared with TRBD1. This CDR3 has 16 residues. Germline CDR1 and CDR2: SGHNT and YENEEA. The V and J ends lost 5 bases and 6 bases, in that order; junction bases with no gene match: 14. This chain's CDR3 is CASSPAPLDRGPEAFF. DNA of the CDR3: TGTGCCAGCAGCCCTGCCCCCCTTGACAGGGGCCCTGAAGCTTTCTTT.

The gene calls are TRBV7-2 and TRBJ1-2; 9 bases line up with TRBD1. Germline V lookup: CDR1 SGHTA, CDR2 FQGNSA. CDR3 length: 15 amino acids. Trimming took 7 bases from V and 2 from J; bases not matched to a gene: 8. CDR3 loop: CASTTRQGVNYGYTF. The CDR3 nucleotides read TGTGCCAGCACCACCCGACAGGGGGTCAACTATGGCTACACCTTC. Filled out from reference TRBV7-2 and TRBJ1-2, the complete variable domain reads GAGVSQSPSNKVTEKGKDVELRCDPISGHTALYWYRQSLGQGLEFLIYFQGNSAPDKSGLPSDRFSAERTGGSVSTLTIQRTQQEDSAVYLCASTTRQGVNYGYTFGSGTRLTVV.

This clone was seen once. This chain links TRBV2 with TRBJ2-7; TRBD1 matches 8 bases. V gave up 5 bases and J gave up 5 bases; unmatched junction bases: 8. The CDR3 covers 14 residues. CDR1 and CDR2 from the germline V gene are SNHLY and FYNNEI. The CDR3 DNA follows: TGTGCCAGCAGTCCGACAGGGGTGTCGGACGAGCAGTACTTC. Protein sequence: CASSPTGVSDEQYF.

A few counts support this clone. The chain is built from TRBV2 and TRBJ1-4; 8 bases agree with TRBD1. CDR1 is SNHLY and CDR2 is FYNNEI in the germline V gene. This CDR3 contains 14 residues. V shed 6 bases and J 7 bases; nucleotides not matched to a gene: 7. In nucleotides, the CDR3 is TGTGCCAGCAGGGGGACAGGATTCTCTGAAAAACTGTTTTTT. Protein sequence: CASRGTGFSEKLFF.

V gene TRBV10-2 combines with J gene TRBJ2-5, with 8 nucleotides matching TRBD1. V gave up 8 bases and J gave up 4 bases; unmatched junction bases: 6. Germline CDR1 is WSHSY and CDR2 is SAAADI. The CDR3 spans 13 residues. The DNA of the CDR3 is TGCGCCAGCGGACAGGGTGGGACAGAGACCCAGTACTTC. Its protein is CASGQGGTETQYF.

J is TRBJ2-5 and V is TRBV4-1, with TRBD2 as a possible D gene (6 bases). Trimming took off 4 bases at V and 1 base at J, with 16 bases between the two ends. CDR1 and CDR2 from the germline V gene are MGHRA and YSYEKL. CDR3 length: 16 residues. The CDR3: CASSPGGVEFQETQYF. The CDR3 DNA follows: TGCGCCAGCAGCCCCGGGGGAGTGGAGTTCCAAGAGACCCAGTACTTC.

The gene calls are TRBV24-1 and TRBJ2-2, with TRBD2 matching over 11 bases. This CDR3 is 18 amino acids long. V shed 1 base, J shed 4 bases, and the junction held 7 bases outside the gene matches. Germline CDR1 and CDR2: KGHDR and SFDVKD. CDR3 residues: CATSDFASGRRSTGELFF. As DNA, the CDR3 is TGTGCCACCAGTGATTTCGCTAGCGGGAGGAGGAGCACCGGGGAGCTGTTTTTT.

This rearrangement joins TRBV20-1 to TRBJ2-7, with TRBD2 identical over 7 bases. The CDR3 extends over 15 amino acids. J lost 1 base, V lost 3 bases, and 9 bases had no gene match. Germline-derived CDR1 and CDR2 are DFQATT and SNEGSKA (reference sequence). The DNA for the CDR3 is TGCAGTGCTAGTTTCCCTAGCGGAAGGTCCTACGAGCAGTACTTC. Its translation is CSASFPSGRSYEQYF.

The V and J genes are TRBV14 and TRBJ2-1, with D maybe TRBD2 (6 bases). The CDR3 sequence is 14 residues long. V was clipped by 6 bases and J by 2 bases, with 11 bases between them. From germline, CDR1 is SGHDN and CDR2 FVKESK. The DNA for the CDR3 is TGTGCCAGCAGGGGGGGATTTACCTACAATGAGCAGTTCTTC. It yields the protein CASRGGFTYNEQFF.

The chain couples TRBV27 to TRBJ2-1; 10 nucleotides agree with TRBD2. Per the germline V gene, CDR1 is MNHEY and CDR2 is SMNVEV (reference sequence). J lost 7 bases, V lost 3 bases, and 9 bases had no gene match. The CDR3 spans 16 residues. DNA for the CDR3: TGTGCCAGCAGTTTTGTCCCTAGCGGGAGTCTGAATGAGCAGTTCTTC. Translating gives CASSFVPSGSLNEQFF.

This chain links TRBV19 with TRBJ1-5; 8 bases align to TRBD1. V shed 4 bases, J shed 2 bases, and the junction held 1 base outside the gene matches. The CDR3 is 14 amino acids. CDR1 and CDR2 from the germline V gene are LNHDA and SQIVND (reference sequence). The CDR3 DNA sequence: TGTGCCAGTAGTAAGGACAGGGGCAATCAGCCCCAGCATTTT. Translated, it gives CASSKDRGNQPQHF. Together with reference TRBV19 and TRBJ1-5, the CDR3 gives the full variable domain: DGGITQSPKYLFRKEGQNVTLSCEQNLNHDAMYWYRQDPGQGLRLIYYSQIVNDFQKGDIAEGYSVSREKKESFPLTVTSAQKNPTAFYLCASSKDRGNQPQHFGDGTRLSIL.